The rows below give T cell receptor beta chains drawn from one sample of a study of OX40 agonist ivuxolimab in advanced cancers. Clones were read by immunoSEQ multiplex PCR, and TCRdb kept only the in-frame ones, dropping some. The table has 20,000 to 25,000 clones, over 65% seen once; the top ten hold 16%. Specimen: CD4+ or CD8+ T cells sorted from blood, collected in a trial of the OX40 agonist ivuxolimab. The receptor source for this set is an adult with an advanced solid tumor such as melanoma, head and neck, liver or kidney cancer. Each CDR3 is given without its conserved first and last residue. Not every row has a clone size; where given, it reads once, few, many or a size class.

>TRBV19|-|TRBJ2-2
ASTGQGVTGELF
>TRBV29-1|-|TRBJ2-5
SVELGETQY
>TRBV21-1|-|TRBJ1-4
ASSAVGEGSEKLF
>TRBV6-4|-|TRBJ2-6
ASSIESTRQSRVNVLT
>TRBV5-1|-|TRBJ1-1
ASSLEWAGQAF
>TRBV6-4|-|TRBJ2-2
ASSGQGDTGELF
>TRBV20-1|medium-sized|TRBJ2-1
SASGGGEQF
>TRBV29-1|-|TRBJ2-5
SVVARETQY
>TRBV6-1|-|TRBJ2-7
ASSDKGVQREQY
>TRBV6-6|-|TRBJ2-7
ASSYAVKYEQY
>TRBV7-6|-|TRBJ1-3
ASSLAAATSGNTIY
>TRBV2|-|TRBJ1-6
AGKGPTVDNSPLH
>TRBV6-1|few|TRBJ1-5
ASSDWQGAGQPQH
>TRBV5-6|once|TRBJ1-4
ASSRRQHANEKLF
>TRBV6-1|-|TRBJ1-2
ASSDRGTYGYT
>TRBV19|-|TRBJ1-5
ASSETSGQPQH
>TRBV2|-|TRBJ2-5
ASSGKETQY
>TRBV27|-|TRBJ2-7
ASSLLGGSYYEQY
>TRBV5-1|-|TRBJ2-3
ASSLGHRLRDAQY
>TRBV6-1|-|TRBJ2-7
ASSSYRDSRYEQY
>TRBV27|-|TRBJ2-3
ASSRGLGTQY
>TRBV2|-|TRBJ2-1
ASSAGLPFYNEQF
>TRBV7-2|-|TRBJ2-1
ASSTRVGGEQF
>TRBV7-2|-|TRBJ1-1
ASSRGVQNTEAF
>TRBV7-9|-|TRBJ1-5
ASSGDAGNQPQH
>TRBV4-2|-|TRBJ2-7
ASSLGPSGRVSEQY
>TRBV29-1|-|TRBJ1-1
SPLLNNRGMATEAF
>TRBV28|-|TRBJ1-2
ASSLSQGGGYGYT
>TRBV19|-|TRBJ2-1
ASSIPLESRSLQF
>TRBV4-1|-|TRBJ2-7
ASSPGTGEATYEQY
>TRBV11-3|-|TRBJ2-2
ASSPQGNSGELF
>TRBV28|once|TRBJ1-2
ASSPGAGYGYT
>TRBV19|-|TRBJ2-3
ASSFRLAGGVTDTQY
>TRBV5-6|-|TRBJ1-2
ASSLRGELYGYT
>TRBV2|-|TRBJ2-7
ARATGTVSREQY
>TRBV18|-|TRBJ1-4
ASSPIQGVEKLF
>TRBV6-1|medium-sized|TRBJ2-1
ASSVETGSYNEQF
>TRBV10-3|-|TRBJ1-1
AIMEGANTEAF
>TRBV7-4|-|TRBJ2-7
ASSVSYEQY
>TRBV5-5|-|TRBJ1-2
ASSLAGDGYYGYT
>TRBV6-5|-|TRBJ2-1
ASSSLGGMGPQPQF
>TRBV10-1|-|TRBJ1-2
ASSRSRGGGYT
>TRBV2|-|TRBJ2-5
ASSERGRETQY
>TRBV15|-|TRBJ1-2
ATSRDDYGYT
>TRBV20-1|-|TRBJ2-3
SAILADTQY
>TRBV7-9|-|TRBJ2-1
ASSPGPLYNEQF
>TRBV4-1|few|TRBJ2-1
ASSQIDLTTYNEQF
>TRBV19|few|TRBJ2-7
ASSIDRGIGEQY
>TRBV7-9|-|TRBJ1-1
ASTRDRYSEAF
>TRBV5-1|-|TRBJ1-1
ASSGLGDRPNTEAF
>TRBV19|-|TRBJ1-2
ASIKGDTGVYGYT
>TRBV2|-|TRBJ2-7
ASILDGAAYEQY
>TRBV29-1|-|TRBJ2-5
SVADGTTKETQY
>TRBV7-3|once|TRBJ2-7
ASSSFTQVMYEQY
>TRBV9|-|TRBJ1-2
ASSANRGEGGYT